The clone carrying this T cell receptor (beta chain) was detected only once. The method was immunoSEQ multiplex PCR; TCRdb's version includes in-frame clones alone and lacks a portion of them. The data show approximately 280,000 clones, approximately 76% seen once. The data belong to a study of cytotoxic CD8 clonotypes in ibrutinib-treated CLL. The source material was PBMCs, sampled at disease progression, from a patient treated with ibrutinib. The source of this sequence is a human donor with chronic lymphocytic leukemia.

CDR3 sequence (DNA): TGCAGCGTTGAAGGCATAGGGATAGGGGGTTCCTACGAGCAGTACTTC. This encodes CSVEGIGIGGSYEQYF. V and J are TRBV29-1 and TRBJ2-7; tentative D call: TRBD1 (6 bases). V lost 1 base, J lost 1 base, and 17 bases lay in between. The germline V gene has CDR1 SQVTM and CDR2 ANQGSEA. This CDR3 is 16 amino acids long.